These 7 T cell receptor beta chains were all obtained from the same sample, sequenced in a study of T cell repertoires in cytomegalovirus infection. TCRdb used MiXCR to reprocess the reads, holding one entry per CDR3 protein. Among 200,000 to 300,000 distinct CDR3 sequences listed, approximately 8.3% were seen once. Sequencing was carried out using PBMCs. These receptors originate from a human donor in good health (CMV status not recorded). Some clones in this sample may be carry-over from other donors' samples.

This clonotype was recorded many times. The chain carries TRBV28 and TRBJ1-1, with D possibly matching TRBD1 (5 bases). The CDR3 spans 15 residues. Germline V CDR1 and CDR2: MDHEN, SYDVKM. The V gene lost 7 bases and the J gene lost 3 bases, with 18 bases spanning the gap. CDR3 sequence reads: CASTPDPRGYTEAFF. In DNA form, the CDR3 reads TGTGCCAGCACCCCCGACCCCCGGGGGTACACTGAAGCTTTCTTT.

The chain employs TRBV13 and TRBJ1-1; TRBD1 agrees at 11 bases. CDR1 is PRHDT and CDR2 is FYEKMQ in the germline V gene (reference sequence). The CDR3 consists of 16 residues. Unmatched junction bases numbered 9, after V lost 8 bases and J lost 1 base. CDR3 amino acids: CASSPGQGVKNTEAFF. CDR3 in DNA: TGTGCCAGCTCACCGGGACAGGGGGTAAAGAACACTGAAGCTTTCTTT.

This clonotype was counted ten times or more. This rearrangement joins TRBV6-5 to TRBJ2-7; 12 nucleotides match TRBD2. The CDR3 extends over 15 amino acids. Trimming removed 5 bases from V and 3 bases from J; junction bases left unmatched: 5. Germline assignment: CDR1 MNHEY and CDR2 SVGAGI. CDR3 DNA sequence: TGTGCCAGCAGTGCGACTAGCGGGAGTATCTACGAGCAGTACTTC. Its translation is CASSATSGSIYEQYF.

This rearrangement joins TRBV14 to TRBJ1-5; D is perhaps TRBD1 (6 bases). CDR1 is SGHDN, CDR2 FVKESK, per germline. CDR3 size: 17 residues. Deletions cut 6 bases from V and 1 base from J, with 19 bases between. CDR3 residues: CASSPSGGRLSNQPQHF. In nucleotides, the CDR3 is TGTGCCAGCAGTCCCTCCGGGGGGCGCTTAAGCAATCAGCCCCAGCATTTT.

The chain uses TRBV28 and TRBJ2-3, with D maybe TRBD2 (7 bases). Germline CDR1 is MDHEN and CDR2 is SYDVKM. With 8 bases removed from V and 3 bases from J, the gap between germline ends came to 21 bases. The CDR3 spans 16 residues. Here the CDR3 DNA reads TGTGCCAGCCGCTCCTGGGGGCTAGCGGAAACAGATACGCAGTATTTT. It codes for CASRSWGLAETDTQYF.

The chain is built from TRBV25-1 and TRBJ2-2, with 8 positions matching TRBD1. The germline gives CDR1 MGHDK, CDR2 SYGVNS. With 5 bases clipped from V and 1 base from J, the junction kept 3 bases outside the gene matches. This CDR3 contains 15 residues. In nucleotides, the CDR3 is TGTGCCAGCAGTAACAGGGGGAGGAACACCGGGGAGCTGTTTTTT. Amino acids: CASSNRGRNTGELFF.

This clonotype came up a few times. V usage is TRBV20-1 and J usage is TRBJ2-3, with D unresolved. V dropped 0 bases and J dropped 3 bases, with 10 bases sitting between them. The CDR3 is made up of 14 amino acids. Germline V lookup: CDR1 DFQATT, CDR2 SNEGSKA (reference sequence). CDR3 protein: CSARDLTGTDTQYF. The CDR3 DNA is TGCAGTGCTAGAGATCTGACCGGAACAGATACGCAGTATTTT.